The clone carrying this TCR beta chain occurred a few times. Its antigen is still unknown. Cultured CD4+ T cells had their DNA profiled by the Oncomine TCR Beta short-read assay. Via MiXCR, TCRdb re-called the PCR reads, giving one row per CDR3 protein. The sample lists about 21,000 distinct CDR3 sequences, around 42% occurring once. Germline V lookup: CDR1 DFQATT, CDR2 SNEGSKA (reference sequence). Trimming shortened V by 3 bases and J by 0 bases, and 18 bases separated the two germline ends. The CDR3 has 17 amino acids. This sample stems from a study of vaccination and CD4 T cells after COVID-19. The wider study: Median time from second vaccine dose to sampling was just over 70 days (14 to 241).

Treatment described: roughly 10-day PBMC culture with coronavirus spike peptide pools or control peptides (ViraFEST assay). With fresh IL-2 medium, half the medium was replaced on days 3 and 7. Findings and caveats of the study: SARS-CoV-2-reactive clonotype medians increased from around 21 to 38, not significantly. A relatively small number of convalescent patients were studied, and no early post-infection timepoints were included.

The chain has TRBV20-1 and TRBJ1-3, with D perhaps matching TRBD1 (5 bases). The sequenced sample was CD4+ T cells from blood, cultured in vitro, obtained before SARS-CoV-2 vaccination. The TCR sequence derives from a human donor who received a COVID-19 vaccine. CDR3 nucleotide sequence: TGCAGTGCTAGCCCCTCCCTCGGGGGGAGCTCTGGAAACACCATATATTTT. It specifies CSASPSLGGSSGNTIYF.